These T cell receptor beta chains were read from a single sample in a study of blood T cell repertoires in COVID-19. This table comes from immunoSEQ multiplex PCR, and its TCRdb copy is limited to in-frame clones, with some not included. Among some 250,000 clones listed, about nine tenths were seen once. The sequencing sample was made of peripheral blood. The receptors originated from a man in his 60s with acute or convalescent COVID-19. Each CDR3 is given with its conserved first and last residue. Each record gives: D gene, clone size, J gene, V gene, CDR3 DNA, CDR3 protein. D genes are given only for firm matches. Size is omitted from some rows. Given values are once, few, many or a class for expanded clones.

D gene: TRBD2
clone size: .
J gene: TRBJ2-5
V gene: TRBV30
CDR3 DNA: TGTGCCTTAGGCGGGGACTATCAAGAGACCCAGTACTTC
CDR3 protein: CALGGDYQETQYF

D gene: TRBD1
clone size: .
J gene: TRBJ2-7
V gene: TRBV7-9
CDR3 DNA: TGTGCCAGCAGCCGCGCGGACAGGGGGCCGACCGAGCAGTACTTC
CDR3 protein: CASSRADRGPTEQYF

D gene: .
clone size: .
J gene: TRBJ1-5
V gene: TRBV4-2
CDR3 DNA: TGTGCCAGCAGCCCCCGGCCCCTAAACAGGGACGATCAGCCCCAGCATTTT
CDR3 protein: CASSPRPLNRDDQPQHF

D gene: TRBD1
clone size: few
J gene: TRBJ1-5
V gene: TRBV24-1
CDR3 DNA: TGTGCCACCAGTGAGTCCGGGACAGGGCTTCAGCCCCAGCATTTT
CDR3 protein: CATSESGTGLQPQHF

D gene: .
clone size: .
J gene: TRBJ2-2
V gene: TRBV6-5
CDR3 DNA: TGTGCCAGCAGTTACAGTACAGGTCATACCGGGGAGCTGTTTTTT
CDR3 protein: CASSYSTGHTGELFF

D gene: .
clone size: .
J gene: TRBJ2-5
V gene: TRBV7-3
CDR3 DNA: TGTGCCAGCAGCCCGTTTCTCGGACAGTACGAGACCCAGTACTTC
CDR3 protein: CASSPFLGQYETQYF

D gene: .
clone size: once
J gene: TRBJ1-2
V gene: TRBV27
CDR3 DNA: TGTGCCAGCAGTTTAGGCACGGCGGGCGGCTACACCTTC
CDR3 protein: CASSLGTAGGYTF

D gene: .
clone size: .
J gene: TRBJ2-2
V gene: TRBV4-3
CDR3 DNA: TGCGCCAGCAGCCCCCGAACGGGTAGGGGGGAGCTGTTTTTT
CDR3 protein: CASSPRTGRGELFF

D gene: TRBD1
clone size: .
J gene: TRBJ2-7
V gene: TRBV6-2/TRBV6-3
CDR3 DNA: TGTGCCAGCAGTTACTCGACCGGGACAGAAGCCTACTTC
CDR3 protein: CASSYSTGTEAYF

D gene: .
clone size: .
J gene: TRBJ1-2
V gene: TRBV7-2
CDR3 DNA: TGTGCCAGCAGCTCCCCTGGTGTCCCGAGCGGCTACACCTTC
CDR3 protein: CASSSPGVPSGYTF

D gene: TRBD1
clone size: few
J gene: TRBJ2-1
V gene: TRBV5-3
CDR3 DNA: TGTGCCAGAAGCTTGAAGGGGGCATACAATGAGCAGTTCTTC
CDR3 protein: CARSLKGAYNEQFF

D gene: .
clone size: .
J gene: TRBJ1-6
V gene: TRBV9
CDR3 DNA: TGTGCCAGCAGCCCCAGGGCGGACCTGGGCAATTCACCCCTCCACTTT
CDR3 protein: CASSPRADLGNSPLHF

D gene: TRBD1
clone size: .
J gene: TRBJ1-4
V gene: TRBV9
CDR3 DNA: TGTGCCAGCAGCGTTGGACAGGGGAATGAAAAACTGTTTTTT
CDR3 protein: CASSVGQGNEKLFF

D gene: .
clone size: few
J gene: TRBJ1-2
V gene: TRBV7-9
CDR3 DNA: TGTGCCAGCAGCTTAGTAGTGTCAGGGATTGACTACACCTTC
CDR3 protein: CASSLVVSGIDYTF

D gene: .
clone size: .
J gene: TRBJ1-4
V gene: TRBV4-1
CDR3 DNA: TGCGCCAGCAGCCAAGTGGCACAGATCCGTGAAAAACTGTTTTTT
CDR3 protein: CASSQVAQIREKLFF

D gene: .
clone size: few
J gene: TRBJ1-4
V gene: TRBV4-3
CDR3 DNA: TGCGCCAGCAGCCAAGGGGGGCAGAGGGAACTGTTTTTT
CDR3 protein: CASSQGGQRELFF

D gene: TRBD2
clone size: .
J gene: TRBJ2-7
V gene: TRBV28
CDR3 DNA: TGTGCCAGCCAACCTGTGACTAGCGGGAGTGGCGAGCAGTACTTC
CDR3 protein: CASQPVTSGSGEQYF

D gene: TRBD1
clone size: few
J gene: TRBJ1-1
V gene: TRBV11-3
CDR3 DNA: TGTGCCAGCAGCTTCAAGGGACAGAGTATGAACACTGAAGCTTTCTTT
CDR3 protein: CASSFKGQSMNTEAFF

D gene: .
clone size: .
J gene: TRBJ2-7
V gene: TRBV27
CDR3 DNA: TGTGCCAGCAGCTCAGAATACGAGCAGTACTTC
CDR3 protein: CASSSEYEQYF

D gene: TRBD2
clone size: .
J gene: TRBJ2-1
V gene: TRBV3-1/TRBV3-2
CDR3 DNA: TGTGCCAGCAGCCTCCTTGGGACTAGCGGGTACAATGAGCAGTTCTTC
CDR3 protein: CASSLLGTSGYNEQFF

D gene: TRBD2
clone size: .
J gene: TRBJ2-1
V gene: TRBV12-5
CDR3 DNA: TGTGCTAGTGGTTTTGGGACGCTAGGACTAGCAAATGAGCAGTTCTTC
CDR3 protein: CASGFGTLGLANEQFF

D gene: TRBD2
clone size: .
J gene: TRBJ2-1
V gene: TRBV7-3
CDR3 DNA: TGTGCCAGCAGCAGGACTAGCGGGGCGAGGGATGAGCAGTTCTTC
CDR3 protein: CASSRTSGARDEQFF

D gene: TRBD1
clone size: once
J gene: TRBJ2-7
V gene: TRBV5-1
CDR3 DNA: TGCGCCAGCAGCTTTAGGACAGGGGCCTACGAGCAGTACTTC
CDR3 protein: CASSFRTGAYEQYF

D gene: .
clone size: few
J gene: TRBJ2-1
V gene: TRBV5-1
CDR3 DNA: TGCGCCAGCAGCTTGGGTCTAGCGAAGAATGAGCAGTTCTTC
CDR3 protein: CASSLGLAKNEQFF

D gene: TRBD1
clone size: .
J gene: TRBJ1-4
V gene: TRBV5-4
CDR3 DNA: TGTGCCAGCAGCTTACAGACAGGGAATGAAAAACTGTTTTTT
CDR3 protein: CASSLQTGNEKLFF

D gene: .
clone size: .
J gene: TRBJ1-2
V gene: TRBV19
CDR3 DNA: TGTGCCAGTAGCCGGGACTCCTCTAACTATGGCTACACCTTC
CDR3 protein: CASSRDSSNYGYTF

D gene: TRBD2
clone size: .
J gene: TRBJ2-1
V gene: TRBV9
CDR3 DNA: TGTGCCAGCAGCGTAGAGGGCGGGAGTCGGAATGAGCAGTTCTTC
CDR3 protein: CASSVEGGSRNEQFF

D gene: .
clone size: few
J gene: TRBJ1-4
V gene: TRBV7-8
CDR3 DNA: TGTGCCAGCAGCTTAATGGCAGGGGCTGGAAAACTGTTTTTT
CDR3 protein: CASSLMAGAGKLFF

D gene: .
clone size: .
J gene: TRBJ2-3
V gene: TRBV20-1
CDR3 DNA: TGCAGTGCTAGTGGTGGGGGCTACACAGATACGCAGTATTTT
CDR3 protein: CSASGGGYTDTQYF

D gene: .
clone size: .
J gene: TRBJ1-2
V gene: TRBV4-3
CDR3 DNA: TGCGCCAGCAGCCAAGGTACAGGGATCTATGGCTACACCTTC
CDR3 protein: CASSQGTGIYGYTF

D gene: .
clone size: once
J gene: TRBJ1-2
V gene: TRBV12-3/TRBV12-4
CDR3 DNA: TGTGCCAGCAGGATACAGGCTGGCTACACCTTC
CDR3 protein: CASRIQAGYTF

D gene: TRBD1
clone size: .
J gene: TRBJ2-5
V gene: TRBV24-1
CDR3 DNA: TGTGCCACCAGTGATCAAATCCCGGGACAGGGGAAAGAGACCCAGTACTTC
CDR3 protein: CATSDQIPGQGKETQYF

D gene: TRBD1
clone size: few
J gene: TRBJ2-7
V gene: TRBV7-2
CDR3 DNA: TGTGCCAGCAGCTTCGACAGGGGTAGAAGCGACGAGCAGTACTTC
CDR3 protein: CASSFDRGRSDEQYF

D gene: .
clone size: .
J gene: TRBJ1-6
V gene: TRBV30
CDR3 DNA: TGTGCCTGGAGATTACAGGGCAATTCACCCCTCCACTTT
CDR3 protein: CAWRLQGNSPLHF

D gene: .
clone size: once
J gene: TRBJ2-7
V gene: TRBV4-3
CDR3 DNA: TGCGCCAGCAGCCAAGACAGGTCTTTCGGCTACGAGCAGTACTTC
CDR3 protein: CASSQDRSFGYEQYF

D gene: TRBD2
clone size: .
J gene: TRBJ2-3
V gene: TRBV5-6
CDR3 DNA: TGTGCCAGCAGCTTGGTTGCGGGAGGGCCCATAGATACGCAGTATTTT
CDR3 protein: CASSLVAGGPIDTQYF

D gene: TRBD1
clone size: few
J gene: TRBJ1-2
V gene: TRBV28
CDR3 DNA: TGTGCCAGCAGTCCGGGGCCCGGACGCCGCCGGACAGGGGCCAGTGGCTACACCTTC
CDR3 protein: CASSPGPGRRRTGASGYTF

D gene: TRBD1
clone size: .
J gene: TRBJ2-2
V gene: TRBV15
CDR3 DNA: TGTGCCACCAGCAGAGGTAGACAGGGTAGGGGGCCAAACACCGGGGAGCTGTTTTTT
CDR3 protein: CATSRGRQGRGPNTGELFF

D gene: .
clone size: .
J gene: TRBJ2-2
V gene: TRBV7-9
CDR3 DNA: TGTGCCAGCAGCTTATTGAGGCAGAACACCGGGGAGCTGTTTTTT
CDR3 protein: CASSLLRQNTGELFF

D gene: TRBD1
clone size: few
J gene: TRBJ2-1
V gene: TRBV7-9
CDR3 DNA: TGTGCCAGCAGCCCCGGACAGGGTGATGGCGATGAGCAGTTCTTC
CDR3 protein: CASSPGQGDGDEQFF

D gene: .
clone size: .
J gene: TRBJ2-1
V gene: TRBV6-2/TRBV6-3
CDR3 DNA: TGTGCCAGCAGTTCTAGTCGAGGCGAGAGGTACAATGAGCAGTTCTTC
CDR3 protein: CASSSSRGERYNEQFF

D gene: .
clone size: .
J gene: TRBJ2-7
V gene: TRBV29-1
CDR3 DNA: TGCAGCGTCGGGACTTTCTACGAGCAGTACTTC
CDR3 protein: CSVGTFYEQYF

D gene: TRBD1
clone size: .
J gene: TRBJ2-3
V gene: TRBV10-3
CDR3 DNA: TGTGCCATCAGTATGGGACAGGGCACAGATACGCAGTATTTT
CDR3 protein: CAISMGQGTDTQYF

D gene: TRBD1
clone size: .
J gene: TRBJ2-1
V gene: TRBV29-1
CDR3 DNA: TGCAGCGGTGGACAGGGGACGAGGAATGAGCAGTTCTTC
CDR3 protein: CSGGQGTRNEQFF

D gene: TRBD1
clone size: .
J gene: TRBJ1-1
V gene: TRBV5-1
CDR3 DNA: TGCGCCAGCAGCTTATGGGGAGGCAGGGGGTTTGGGAACACTGAAGCTTTCTTT
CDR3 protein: CASSLWGGRGFGNTEAFF

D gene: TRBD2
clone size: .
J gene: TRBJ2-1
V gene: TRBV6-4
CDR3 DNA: TGTGCCAGCAGTGGACTAGCGGGGAGAGGGACCAATGAGCAGTTCTTC
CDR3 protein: CASSGLAGRGTNEQFF

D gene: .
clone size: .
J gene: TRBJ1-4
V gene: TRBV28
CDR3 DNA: TGTGCCAGCAGCATAATGGCGGGGGGAAACGAAAAACTGTTTTTT
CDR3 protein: CASSIMAGGNEKLFF

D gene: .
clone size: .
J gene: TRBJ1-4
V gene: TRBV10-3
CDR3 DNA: TGTGCCATCAGTGAGTCCGGGACAAATAATGAAAAACTGTTTTTT
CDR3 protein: CAISESGTNNEKLFF

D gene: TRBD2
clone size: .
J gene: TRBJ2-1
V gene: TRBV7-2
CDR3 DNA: TGTGCCAGCAGCTTAGTTAGCGGGAGGGCCAGCAATGAGCAGTTCTTC
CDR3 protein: CASSLVSGRASNEQFF

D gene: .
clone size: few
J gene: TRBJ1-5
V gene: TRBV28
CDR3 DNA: TGTGCCAGCAGTCCCCGGGACACCCCGACGCATTTT
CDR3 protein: CASSPRDTPTHF

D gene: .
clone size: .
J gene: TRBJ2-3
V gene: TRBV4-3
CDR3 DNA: TGCGCCAGCAGCCGACAGCGTAAAAGGGATACGCAGTATTTT
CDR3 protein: CASSRQRKRDTQYF

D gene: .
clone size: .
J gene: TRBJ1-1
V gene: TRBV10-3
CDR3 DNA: TGTGCCATCAGTGAGTACACCCAAGGAGCTGAAGCTTTCTTT
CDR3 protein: CAISEYTQGAEAFF